This T cell receptor (beta chain) is from a study of chemoradiotherapy in HPV16-positive cancers. Study-wide points: The functional HPV-specific definition rests on just two HPV16-positive patients.

V lost 5 bases and J 0 bases, leaving 7 bases between the germline ends. Germline V gives CDR1 LNHDA, CDR2 SQIVND (reference sequence). The length of the CDR3 is 13 residues. Assay used: immunoSEQ multiplex PCR; TCRdb lists only in-frame clones, some missing. Among approximately 30,000 clones listed, about 88% were seen once. For this clone: The target antigen is unknown.

Sequencing used blood, obtained from a patient who underwent chemoradiotherapy. The clonotype originates from a human donor with HPV-associated anogenital cancer. The chain combines TRBV19 with TRBJ1-1; maybe TRBD1 (5 bases). CDR3 nucleotides: TGTGCCAGTAGTTGGGGGATGAACACTGAAGCTTTCTTT. As protein: CASSWGMNTEAFF.